This is a list of T cell receptor beta chains from one sample in a study of graft-versus-host responses after intestinal transplantation. These receptors have no identified antigens. Here immunoSEQ multiplex PCR was the method, and the copy in TCRdb shows in-frame clones only, minus some. The sample contains over 100,000 clones, roughly 96% of which appear only once. Sequenced here: unstimulated CD8+ T cells sorted from spleen or lymph node cells, sampled before intestinal transplant. The receptors here all came from a human donor who received an intestinal transplant. Each CDR3 is given with its conserved first and last residue. Fields, in order: clone size, V gene, D gene, J gene, CDR3 DNA, CDR3 protein. D genes are given only for firm matches. Only part of the rows carry a size: once, few, many, or a class if the clone is expanded.

>NA|TRBV25-1|TRBD2|TRBJ2-1
TGTGCCAGCAGTCCGCGGACTAGCGGGAGTTTCTACAATGAGCAGTTCTTC
CASSPRTSGSFYNEQFF
>NA|TRBV14|NA|TRBJ2-1
TGTGCCAGCAGCCAAGATGGTCAACTAAGTTGGAATGAGCAGTTCTTC
CASSQDGQLSWNEQFF
>NA|TRBV12-5|TRBD1|TRBJ2-2
TGTGCTAGTGGTTTGGTACGAACAGGGGCTACGAACACCGGGGAGCTGTTTTTT
CASGLVRTGATNTGELFF
>NA|TRBV7-8|NA|TRBJ2-7
TGTGCCAGCAGCCTCGGAATTTGGGAGCAGTACTTC
CASSLGIWEQYF
>NA|TRBV6-1|NA|TRBJ1-1
TGTGCCAGCGCGGAACTCGGACGGATGAACACTGAAGCTTTCTTT
CASAELGRMNTEAFF
>NA|TRBV30|TRBD1|TRBJ1-5
TGTGCCTGGAGTCTAGGACAGGTCCTCAATCAGCCCCAGCATTTT
CAWSLGQVLNQPQHF
>once|TRBV5-1|NA|TRBJ2-7
TGCGCCAGCAGCCCGGAGGGGTCCGAGCAGTACTTC
CASSPEGSEQYF
>NA|TRBV28|NA|TRBJ1-5
TGTGCCGGGGGGTCAGGGGTCAATCAGCCCCAGCATTTT
CAGGSGVNQPQHF
>once|TRBV11-2|TRBD1|TRBJ2-7
TGTGCCAGCAGCTTAGCGGGACAGGGTTGGGACTACGAGCAGTACTTC
CASSLAGQGWDYEQYF
>NA|TRBV27|TRBD1|TRBJ2-7
TGTGCCAGCAGTCCCGGGACAGGTTTTAGGTACGAGCAGTACTTC
CASSPGTGFRYEQYF
>NA|TRBV25-1|NA|TRBJ1-2
TGTGCCAGCAGTGAACGGTGGAACATCGGTGCCGGCTACACCTTC
CASSERWNIGAGYTF
>NA|TRBV4-3|TRBD2|TRBJ2-1
TGCGCCAGCAGCCAAGAAACTAGCGGGTTTGACAATGAGCAGTTCTTC
CASSQETSGFDNEQFF
>NA|TRBV19|NA|TRBJ2-2
TGTGCCAGTAGTATAGTGAATTCCGGGGAGCTGTTTTTT
CASSIVNSGELFF
>NA|TRBV4-1|NA|TRBJ2-2
TGCGCCAGCAGCCAGGGAACAGGGACGGGCGGGGAGCTGTTTTTT
CASSQGTGTGGELFF
>NA|TRBV27|NA|TRBJ1-1
TGTGCCAGCAGTTTCCCCCACACTGAAGCTTTCTTT
CASSFPHTEAFF
>NA|TRBV27|TRBD2|TRBJ2-3
TGTGCCAGCAGTCCCTCAGCGGGACGCACAGATACGCAGTATTTT
CASSPSAGRTDTQYF
>NA|TRBV28|NA|TRBJ1-4
TGTGCCACCAAAGGACAGATAAATGAAAAACTGTTTTTT
CATKGQINEKLFF
>NA|TRBV27|NA|TRBJ1-2
TGTGCCAGCAGTTTATCGGGGGGCAGCTATGGCTACACCTTC
CASSLSGGSYGYTF
>NA|TRBV28|TRBD1|TRBJ1-2
TGTGCCAGCCAGCCCAGGGACAGTATAACACACACCTTC
CASQPRDSITHTF
>NA|TRBV9|TRBD2|TRBJ2-4
TGTGCCAGCAGCGCCGGACTAGGGCAAAACATTCAGTACTTC
CASSAGLGQNIQYF
>NA|TRBV7-2|NA|TRBJ2-1
TGTGCCAGCAGCTTAGTCGGCGTTGTGAATGAGCAGTTCTTC
CASSLVGVVNEQFF
>few|TRBV11-1|NA|TRBJ2-1
TGTGCCAGCAGCTTAGCAGGTTCACAGTACAATGAGCAGTTCTTC
CASSLAGSQYNEQFF
>NA|TRBV27|NA|TRBJ2-1
TGTGCCAGCAGTCCACTAGTGAGCTCCTACAATGAGCAGTTCTTC
CASSPLVSSYNEQFF
>NA|TRBV19|NA|TRBJ2-1
TGTGCCAGTAGTATAGGAGGGAGGTCCTACAATGAGCAGTTCTTC
CASSIGGRSYNEQFF
>NA|TRBV7-3|NA|TRBJ2-2
TGTGCCAGCAGCTCCGTCTCCCCTTCAGGCACCGGGGAGCTGTTTTTT
CASSSVSPSGTGELFF
>NA|TRBV11-2|TRBD2|TRBJ2-7
TGTGCCAGCAGCCCTCCCAAGCGGGGGATCTACGAGCAGTACTTC
CASSPPKRGIYEQYF
>NA|TRBV7-2|TRBD2|TRBJ2-7
TGTGCCAGCAGCTTTACGAGCGGGAGGGTCGGCGAGCAGTACTTC
CASSFTSGRVGEQYF
>NA|TRBV7-7|TRBD1|TRBJ2-5
TGTGCTAGCAGCTTAGGGACAGGGGGCGCAGAGACCCAGTACTTC
CASSLGTGGAETQYF
>NA|TRBV9|NA|TRBJ2-1
TGTGCCAGCAGCGTAGGCCGAGCGTTGGATGAGCAGTTCTTC
CASSVGRALDEQFF